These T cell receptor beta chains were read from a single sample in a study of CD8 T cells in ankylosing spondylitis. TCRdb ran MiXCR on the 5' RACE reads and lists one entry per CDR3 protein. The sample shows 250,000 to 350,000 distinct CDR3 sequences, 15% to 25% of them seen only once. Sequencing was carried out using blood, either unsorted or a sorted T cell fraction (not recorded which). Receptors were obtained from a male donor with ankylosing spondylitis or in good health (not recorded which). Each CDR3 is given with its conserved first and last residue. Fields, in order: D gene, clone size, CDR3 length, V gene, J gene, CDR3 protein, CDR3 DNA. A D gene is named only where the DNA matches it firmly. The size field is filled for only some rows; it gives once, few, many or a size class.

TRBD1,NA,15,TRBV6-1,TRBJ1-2,CASSGQGGRNYGYTF,TGTGCCAGCAGTGGTCAGGGGGGACGTAACTATGGCTACACCTTC
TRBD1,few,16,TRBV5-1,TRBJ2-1,CASSSLQGASYNEQFF,TGCGCCAGCAGCTCCCTACAGGGGGCTTCCTACAATGAGCAGTTCTTC
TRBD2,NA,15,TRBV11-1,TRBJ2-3,CASSLAGRGVDTQYF,TGTGCCAGCAGCTTAGCAGGGCGGGGGGTGGATACGCAGTATTTT
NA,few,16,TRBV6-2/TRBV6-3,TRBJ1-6,CASSYSTGTPNSPLHF,TGTGCCAGCAGTTACTCGACCGGGACACCGAATTCACCCCTCCACTTT
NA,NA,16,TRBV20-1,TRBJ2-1,CSARDRWGDVGDEQFF,TGCAGTGCTAGAGACCGGTGGGGGGACGTCGGGGATGAGCAGTTCTTC
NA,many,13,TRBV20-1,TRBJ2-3,CSDKDRVTDTQYF,TGCAGTGATAAGGACCGGGTCACAGATACGCAGTATTTT
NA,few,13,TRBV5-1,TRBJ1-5,CASSAGQNQPQHF,TGCGCCAGCAGCGCCGGACAGAATCAGCCCCAGCATTTT
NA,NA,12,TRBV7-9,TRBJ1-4,CASSLRLEKLFF,TGTGCCAGCAGCTTACGACTTGAAAAACTGTTTTTT
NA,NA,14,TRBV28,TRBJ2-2,CASSRRLYTGELFF,TGTGCCAGCAGTCGACGATTATACACCGGGGAGCTGTTTTTT
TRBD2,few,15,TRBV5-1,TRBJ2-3,CASRAGLAGADTQYF,TGCGCCAGCAGGGCGGGACTAGCGGGAGCAGATACGCAGTATTTT
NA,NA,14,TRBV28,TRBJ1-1,CASKAGRMSTEAFF,TGTGCCAGCAAGGCCGGGCGCATGAGCACTGAAGCTTTCTTT
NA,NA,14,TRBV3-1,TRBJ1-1,CASSQLGGYTEAFF,TGTGCCAGCAGCCAATTAGGAGGGTACACTGAAGCTTTCTTT
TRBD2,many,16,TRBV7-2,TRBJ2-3,CASSPGLAGGTDTQYF,TGTGCCAGCAGCCCGGGACTAGCGGGGGGCACAGATACGCAGTATTTT
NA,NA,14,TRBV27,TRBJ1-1,CASSLGPWYTEAFF,TGTGCCAGCAGTTTGGGCCCATGGTACACTGAAGCTTTCTTT
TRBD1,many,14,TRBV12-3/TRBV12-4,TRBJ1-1,CASSPRGDFTEAFF,TGTGCCAGCAGCCCCAGGGGGGATTTCACTGAAGCTTTCTTT
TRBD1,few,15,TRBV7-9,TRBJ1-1,CASSLAQGARAEAFF,TGTGCCAGCAGCTTGGCGCAGGGGGCGCGGGCTGAAGCTTTCTTT
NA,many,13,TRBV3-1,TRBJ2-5,CASSQGLQETQYF,TGTGCCAGCAGCCAAGGACTACAAGAGACCCAGTACTTC
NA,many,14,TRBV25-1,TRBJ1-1,CASSPGLLNTEAFF,TGTGCCAGCAGTCCCGGACTGCTGAACACTGAAGCTTTCTTT
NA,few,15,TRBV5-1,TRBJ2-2,CASGPGQTKAGELFF,TGCGCCAGCGGGCCGGGGCAGACGAAAGCCGGGGAGCTGTTTTTT
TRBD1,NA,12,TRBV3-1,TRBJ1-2,CASSQPGGGYTF,TGTGCCAGCAGCCAGCCAGGGGGTGGCTACACCTTC
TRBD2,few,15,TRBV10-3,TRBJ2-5,CAISESGGSQETQYF,TGTGCCATCAGTGAGTCAGGCGGGAGTCAAGAGACCCAGTACTTC
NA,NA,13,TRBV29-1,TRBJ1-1,CSVVNYRSTEAFF,TGCAGCGTTGTTAATTACAGAAGCACTGAAGCTTTCTTT
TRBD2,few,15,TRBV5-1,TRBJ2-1,CASSLKAGGSNEQFF,TGCGCCAGCAGCTTGAAAGCGGGGGGCAGCAATGAGCAGTTCTTC
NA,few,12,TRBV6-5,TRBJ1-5,CASRAGNQPQHF,TGTGCCAGCCGGGCAGGCAATCAGCCCCAGCATTTT
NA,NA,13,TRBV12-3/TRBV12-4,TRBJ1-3,CASSLSAWDTIYF,TGTGCCAGCAGTTTAAGCGCCTGGGACACCATATATTTT
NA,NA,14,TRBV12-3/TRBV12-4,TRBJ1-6,CASSQSAQGSPLHF,TGTGCCTCCTCCCAATCCGCCCAGGGTTCACCCCTCCACTTT
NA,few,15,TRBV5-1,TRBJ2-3,CASSFSTSPTDTQYF,TGCGCCAGCAGCTTCAGCACCTCCCCTACAGATACGCAGTATTTT
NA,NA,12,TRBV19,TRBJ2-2,CASGPGRGELFF,TGTGCCAGTGGGCCGGGACGCGGGGAGCTGTTTTTT
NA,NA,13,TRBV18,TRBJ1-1,CASSPLKNGEAFF,TGTGCCAGCTCACCTCTCAAGAACGGTGAAGCTTTCTTT
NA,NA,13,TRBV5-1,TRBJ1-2,CASRPVSLGGYTF,TGCGCCAGCCGCCCGGTCTCGCTGGGAGGCTACACCTTC
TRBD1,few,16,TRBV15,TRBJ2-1,CATSRDLVTGALAQFF,TGTGCCACCAGCAGAGATCTGGTTACAGGGGCGCTGGCGCAGTTCTTC
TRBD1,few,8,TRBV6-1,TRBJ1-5,CANRGLDF,TGTGCCAACAGGGGGCTGGATTTT
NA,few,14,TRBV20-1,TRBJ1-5,CSARGPRSNQPQHF,TGCAGTGCTAGAGGTCCCAGGAGCAATCAGCCCCAGCATTTT
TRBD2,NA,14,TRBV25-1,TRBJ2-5,CASSESGRGETQYF,TGTGCCAGCAGTGAGTCAGGGAGGGGAGAGACCCAGTACTTC
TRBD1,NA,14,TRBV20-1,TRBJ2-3,CSASVGQGADTQYF,TGCAGTGCTAGTGTGGGACAGGGGGCAGATACGCAGTATTTT
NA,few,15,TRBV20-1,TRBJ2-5,CSASPLGRYQETQYF,TGCAGTGCTAGTCCCTTGGGCCGGTACCAAGAGACCCAGTACTTC
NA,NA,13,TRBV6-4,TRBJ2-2,CASSVTATGELFF,TGTGCCAGCAGTGTGACGGCCACCGGGGAGCTGTTTTTT
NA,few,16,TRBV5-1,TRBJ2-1,CASSSGDRTFYNEQFF,TGCGCCAGCAGCTCAGGGGATAGGACATTCTACAATGAGCAGTTCTTC
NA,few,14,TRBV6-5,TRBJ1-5,CASSYRNSNQPQHF,TGTGCCAGCAGTTACAGGAATAGCAATCAGCCCCAGCATTTT